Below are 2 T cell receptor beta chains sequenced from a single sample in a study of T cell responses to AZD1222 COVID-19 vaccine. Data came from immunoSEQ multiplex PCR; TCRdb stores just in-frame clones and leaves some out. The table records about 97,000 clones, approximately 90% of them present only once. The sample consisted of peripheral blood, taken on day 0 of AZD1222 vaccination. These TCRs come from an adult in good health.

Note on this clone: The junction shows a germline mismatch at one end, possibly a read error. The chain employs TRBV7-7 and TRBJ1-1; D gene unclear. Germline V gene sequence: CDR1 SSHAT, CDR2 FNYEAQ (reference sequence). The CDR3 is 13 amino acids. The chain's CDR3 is CASSQGMNTEAFF. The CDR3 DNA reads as TGTGCTAGCAGCCAAGGGATGAACACTGAAGCTTTCTTT.

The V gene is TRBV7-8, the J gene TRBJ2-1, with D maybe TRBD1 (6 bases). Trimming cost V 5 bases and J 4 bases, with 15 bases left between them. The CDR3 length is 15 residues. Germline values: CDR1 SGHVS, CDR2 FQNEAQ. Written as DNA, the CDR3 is TGTGCCAGCAGCCCCCGCAGGGGATCATACAATGAGCAGTTCTTC. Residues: CASSPRRGSYNEQFF. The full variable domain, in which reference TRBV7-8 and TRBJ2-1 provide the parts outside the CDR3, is GAGVSQSPRYKVAKRGQDVALRCDPISGHVSLFWYQQALGQGPEFLTYFQNEAQLDKSGLPSDRFFAERPEGSVSTLKIQRTQQEDSAVYLCASSPRRGSYNEQFFGPGTRLTVL.